This is a list of T cell receptor beta chains from one sample in a study of blood T cell repertoires in COVID-19. Only in-frame clones appear in the TCRdb table, and some are missing; sequencing was by immunoSEQ multiplex PCR. Among roughly 170,000 clones listed, roughly nine tenths were seen once. The sample was peripheral blood. These receptors all stem from an older man with active or convalescent COVID-19. Each CDR3 is given with its conserved first and last residue. A D gene is named only where the DNA matches it firmly. Size is omitted from some rows. Given values are once, few, many or a class for expanded clones.

NA	NA	TRBV5-1	TRBJ1-1	CASSPWGENTEAFF	TGCGCCAGCAGCCCCTGGGGGGAGAACACTGAAGCTTTCTTT
TRBD2	NA	TRBV7-2	TRBJ2-1	CASSWGLASYNEQFF	TGTGCCAGCAGCTGGGGACTAGCGAGCTACAATGAGCAGTTCTTC
TRBD2	few	TRBV9	TRBJ2-1	CASSGGTSGTYNEQFF	TGTGCCAGCAGCGGGGGGACTAGCGGGACCTACAATGAGCAGTTCTTC
NA	NA	TRBV19	TRBJ1-1	CASSEGSGLYEAFF	TGTGCCAGTAGCGAGGGTTCTGGACTTTATGAAGCTTTCTTT
TRBD1	NA	TRBV19	TRBJ1-5	CASSTSDRAGRGNQPQHF	TGTGCCAGTAGTACCTCGGACAGGGCCGGAAGGGGCAATCAGCCCCAGCATTTT
TRBD2	few	TRBV4-1	TRBJ2-2	CASSSGTSGYTGELFF	TGCGCCAGCAGCTCCGGGACTAGCGGCTACACCGGGGAGCTGTTTTTT
NA	NA	TRBV27	TRBJ1-6	CASSLSARRSGNSPLHF	TGTGCCAGCAGTTTGTCGGCGCGCAGATCGGGGAATTCACCCCTCCACTTT
TRBD1	NA	TRBV5-1	TRBJ1-2	CASSVTGRYGYTF	TGCGCCAGCAGCGTGACAGGGAGGTATGGCTACACCTTC
NA	NA	TRBV6-6	TRBJ1-4	CASSYSGAGEEKLFF	TGTGCCAGCAGTTACTCTGGGGCGGGGGAGGAGAAACTGTTTTTT
TRBD1	NA	TRBV19	TRBJ2-4	CASSIGGTGKNIQYF	TGTGCCAGTAGTATCGGAGGGACAGGTAAAAACATTCAGTACTTC
TRBD2	NA	TRBV7-2	TRBJ2-1	CASSLESSGYSYNEQFF	TGTGCCAGCAGCTTAGAGTCTAGCGGGTACTCCTACAATGAGCAGTTCTTC
TRBD1	NA	TRBV7-3	TRBJ2-7	CASSLIAGQGYEQYF	TGTGCCAGCAGCTTAATTGCGGGACAGGGTTACGAGCAGTACTTC
NA	NA	TRBV6-4	TRBJ2-2	CATAQSNTGELFF	TGTGCCACCGCACAGTCGAACACCGGGGAGCTGTTTTTT
NA	NA	TRBV28	TRBJ1-5	CASSSTSRGGGQPQHF	TGTGCCAGCAGTTCCACCTCGCGGGGTGGTGGTCAGCCCCAGCATTTT
NA	NA	TRBV6-5	TRBJ1-1	CASGWQDMNTEAFF	TGTGCCAGCGGGTGGCAGGACATGAACACTGAAGCTTTCTTT
TRBD1	NA	TRBV7-7	TRBJ2-7	CASSLMTGPYEQYF	TGTGCTAGCAGCCTAATGACAGGGCCCTACGAGCAGTACTTC
NA	NA	TRBV6-2/TRBV6-3	TRBJ2-1	CASSYSRGLEQFF	TGTGCCAGCAGTTACTCTAGGGGCTTGGAGCAGTTCTTC
NA	NA	TRBV7-9	TRBJ1-2	CASSLTGSYGYTF	TGTGCCAGCAGCTTAACGGGGAGCTATGGCTACACCTTC
NA	NA	TRBV6-5	TRBJ1-5	CASSPQETQPQHF	TGTGCCAGCAGTCCACAGGAAACTCAGCCCCAGCATTTT
NA	NA	TRBV5-1	TRBJ1-5	CASSWGTPYSNQPQHF	TGCGCCAGCAGCTGGGGGACACCGTATAGCAATCAGCCCCAGCATTTT
NA	few	TRBV6-1	TRBJ2-2	CASSEPGVGFNTGELFF	TGTGCCAGCAGTGAACCGGGGGTGGGATTTAACACCGGGGAGCTGTTTTTT
NA	NA	TRBV6-2/TRBV6-3	TRBJ1-5	CASSYINSNQPQHF	TGTGCCAGCAGTTACATCAATAGCAATCAGCCCCAGCATTTT
TRBD2	NA	TRBV7-3	TRBJ2-1	CASSWNSGNSYNEQFF	TGTGCCAGCAGCTGGAATAGCGGGAACTCCTACAATGAGCAGTTCTTC
NA	NA	TRBV9	TRBJ2-2	CASSPQTLASGELFF	TGTGCCAGCAGCCCTCAGACCTTAGCTTCCGGGGAGCTGTTTTTT
TRBD1	NA	TRBV27	TRBJ1-5	CASSSQGNSNQPQHF	TGTGCCAGCAGTTCACAGGGGAATAGCAATCAGCCCCAGCATTTT
NA	NA	TRBV6-2/TRBV6-3	TRBJ2-1	CASSYYNNEQFF	TGTGCCAGCAGTTATTATAACAATGAGCAGTTCTTC
TRBD1	NA	TRBV6-5	TRBJ1-4	CASSQGAVEKLFF	TGTGCCTCCTCACAGGGGGCCGTTGAAAAACTGTTTTTT
NA	NA	TRBV5-1	TRBJ1-1	CASSLEQNTEAFF	TGCGCCAGCAGCTTGGAACAGAACACTGAAGCTTTCTTT